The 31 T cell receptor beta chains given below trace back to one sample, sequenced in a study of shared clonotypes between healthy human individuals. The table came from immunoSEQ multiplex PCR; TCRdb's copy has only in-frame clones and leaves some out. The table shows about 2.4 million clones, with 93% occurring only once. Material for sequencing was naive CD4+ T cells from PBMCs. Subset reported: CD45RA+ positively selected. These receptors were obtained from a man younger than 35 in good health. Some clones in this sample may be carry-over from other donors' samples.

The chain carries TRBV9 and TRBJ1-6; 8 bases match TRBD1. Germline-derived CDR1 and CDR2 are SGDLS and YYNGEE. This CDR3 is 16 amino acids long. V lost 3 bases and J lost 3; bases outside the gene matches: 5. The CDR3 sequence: CASSETGGFYNSPLHF. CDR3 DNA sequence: TGTGCCAGCAGCGAAACAGGGGGATTCTATAATTCACCCCTCCACTTT.

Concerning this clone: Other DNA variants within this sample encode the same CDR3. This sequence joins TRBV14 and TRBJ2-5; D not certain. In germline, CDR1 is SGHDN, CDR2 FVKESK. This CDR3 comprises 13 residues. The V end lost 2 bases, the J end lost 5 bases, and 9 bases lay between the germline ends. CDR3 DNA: TGTGCCAGCAGCCAAAATTTTCAGGAGACCCAGTACTTC. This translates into CASSQNFQETQYF.

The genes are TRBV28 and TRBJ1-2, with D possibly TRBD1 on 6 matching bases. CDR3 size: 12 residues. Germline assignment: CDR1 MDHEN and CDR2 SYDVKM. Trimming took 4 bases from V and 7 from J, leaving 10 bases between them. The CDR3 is CASSSGTLGYTF. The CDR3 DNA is TGTGCCAGCAGTTCCGGGACACTTGGCTACACCTTC.

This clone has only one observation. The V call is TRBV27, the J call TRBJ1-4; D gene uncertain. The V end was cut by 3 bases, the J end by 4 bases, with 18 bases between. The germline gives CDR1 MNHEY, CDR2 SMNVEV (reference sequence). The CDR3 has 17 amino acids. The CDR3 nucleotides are TGTGCCAGCAGTTTGTTCCCTCTCGGGCCAAGTAATGAAAAACTGTTTTTT. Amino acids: CASSLFPLGPSNEKLFF.

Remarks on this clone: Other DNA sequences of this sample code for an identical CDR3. In DNA form, the CDR3 reads TGTGCCAGCAGCGTAGTGACTAACACAGATACGCAGTATTTT. Protein sequence: CASSVVTNTDTQYF. The chain is built from TRBV9 and TRBJ2-3, with D perhaps matching TRBD2 (5 bases). Trimming cost V 0 bases and J 2 bases, with 7 bases left between them. In germline, CDR1 is SGDLS, CDR2 YYNGEE. The CDR3 is 14 amino acids.

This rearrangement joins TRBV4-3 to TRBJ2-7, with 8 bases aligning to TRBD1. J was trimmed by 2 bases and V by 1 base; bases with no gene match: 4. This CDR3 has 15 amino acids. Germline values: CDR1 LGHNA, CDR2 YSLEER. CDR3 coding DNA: TGCGCCAGCAGCCAAGGAGGGGACAGGACCTACGAGCAGTACTTC. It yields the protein CASSQGGDRTYEQYF.

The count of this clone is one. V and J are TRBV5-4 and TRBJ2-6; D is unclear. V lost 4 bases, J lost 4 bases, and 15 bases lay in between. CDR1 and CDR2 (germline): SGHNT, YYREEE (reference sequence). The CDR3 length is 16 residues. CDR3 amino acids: CASSPPPEAGANVLTF. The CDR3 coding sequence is TGTGCCAGCAGCCCCCCCCCAGAGGCCGGGGCCAACGTCCTGACTTTC.

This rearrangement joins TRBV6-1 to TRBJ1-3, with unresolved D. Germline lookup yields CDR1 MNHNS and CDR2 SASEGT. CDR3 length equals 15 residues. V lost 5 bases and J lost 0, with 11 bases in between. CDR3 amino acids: CASSRDGLSGNTIYF. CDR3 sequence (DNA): TGTGCCAGCAGTCGCGACGGCCTCTCTGGAAACACCATATATTTT.

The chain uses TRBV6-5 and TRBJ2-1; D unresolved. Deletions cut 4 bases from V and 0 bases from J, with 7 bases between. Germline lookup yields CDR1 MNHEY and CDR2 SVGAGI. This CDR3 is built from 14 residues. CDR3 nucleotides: TGTGCCAGCAGTTTGCGGAGCTCCTACAATGAGCAGTTCTTC. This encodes CASSLRSSYNEQFF.

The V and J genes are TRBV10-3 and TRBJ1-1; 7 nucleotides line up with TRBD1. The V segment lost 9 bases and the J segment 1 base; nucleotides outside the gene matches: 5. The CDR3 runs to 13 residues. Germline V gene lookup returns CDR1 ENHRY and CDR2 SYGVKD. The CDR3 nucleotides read TGTGCCATAACCGGGACAGAGAACACTGAAGCTTTCTTT. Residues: CAITGTENTEAFF.

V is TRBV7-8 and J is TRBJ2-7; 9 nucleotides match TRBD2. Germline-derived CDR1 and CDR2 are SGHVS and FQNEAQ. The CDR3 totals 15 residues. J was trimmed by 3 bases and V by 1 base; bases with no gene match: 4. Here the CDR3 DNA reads TGTGCCAGCAGCTTAGAGGCGGGAGGGCTCTACGAGCAGTACTTC. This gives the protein CASSLEAGGLYEQYF.

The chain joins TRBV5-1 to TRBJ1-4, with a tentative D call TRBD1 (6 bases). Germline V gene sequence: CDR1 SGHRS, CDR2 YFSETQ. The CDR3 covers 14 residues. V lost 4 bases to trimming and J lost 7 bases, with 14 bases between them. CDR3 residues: CASSQPDSLEKLFF. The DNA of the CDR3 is TGCGCCAGCAGCCAGCCGGACAGTCTTGAAAAACTGTTTTTT. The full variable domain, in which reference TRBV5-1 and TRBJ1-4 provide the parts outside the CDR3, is KAGVTQTPRYLIKTRGQQVTLSCSPISGHRSVSWYQQTPGQGLQFLFEYFSETQRNKGNFPGRFSGRQFSNSRSEMNVSTLELGDSALYLCASSQPDSLEKLFFGSGTQLSVL.

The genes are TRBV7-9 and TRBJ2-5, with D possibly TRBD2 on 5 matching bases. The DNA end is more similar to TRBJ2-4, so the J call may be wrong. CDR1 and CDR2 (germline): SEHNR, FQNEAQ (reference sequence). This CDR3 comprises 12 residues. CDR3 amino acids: CASSSLGSIQYF. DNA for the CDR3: TGTGCCAGCAGCTCCCTAGGGAGCATTCAGTACTTC.

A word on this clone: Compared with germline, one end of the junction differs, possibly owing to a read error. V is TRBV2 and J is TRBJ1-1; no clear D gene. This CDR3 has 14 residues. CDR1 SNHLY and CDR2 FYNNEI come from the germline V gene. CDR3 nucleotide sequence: TGTGCCAGCAGGGAAGGACGCCTAAACACTGAAGCTTTCTTT. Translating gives CASREGRLNTEAFF.

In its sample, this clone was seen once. DNA for the CDR3: TGTGCCAGTAGTTTCAGGGACGGGAATGAGCAGTTCTTC. Protein product: CASSFRDGNEQFF. This chain uses TRBV19 with TRBJ2-1; D could derive from TRBD1 or TRBD2 (5 bases each). CDR3 length equals 13 residues. The germline V and J ends were trimmed by 5 bases and 7 bases, with 12 bases remaining between them. Germline CDR1 reads LNHDA; CDR2 reads SQIVND (reference sequence).

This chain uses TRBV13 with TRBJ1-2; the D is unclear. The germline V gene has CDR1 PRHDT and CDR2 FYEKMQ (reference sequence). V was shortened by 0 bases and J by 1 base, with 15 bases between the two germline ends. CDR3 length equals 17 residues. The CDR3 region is CASSLGGRQAFNYGYTF. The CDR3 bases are TGTGCCAGCAGCTTAGGGGGGAGGCAGGCATTTAACTATGGCTACACCTTC.

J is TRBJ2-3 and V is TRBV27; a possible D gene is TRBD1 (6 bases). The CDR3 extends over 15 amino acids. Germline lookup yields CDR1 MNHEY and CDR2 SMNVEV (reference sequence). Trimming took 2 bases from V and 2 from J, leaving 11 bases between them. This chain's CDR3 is CASSLVGAATDTQYF. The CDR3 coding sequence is TGTGCCAGCAGTTTAGTGGGGGCGGCCACAGATACGCAGTATTTT.

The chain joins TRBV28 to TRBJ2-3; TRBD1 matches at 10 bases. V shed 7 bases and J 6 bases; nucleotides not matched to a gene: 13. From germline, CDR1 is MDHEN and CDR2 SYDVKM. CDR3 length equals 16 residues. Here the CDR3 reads CASTPRGTGVSDTQYF. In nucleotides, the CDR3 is TGTGCCAGCACCCCGAGGGGGACAGGGGTTTCCGATACGCAGTATTTT. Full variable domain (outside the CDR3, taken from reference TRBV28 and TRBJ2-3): DVKVTQSSRYLVKRTGEKVFLECVQDMDHENMFWYRQDPGLGLRLIYFSYDVKMKEKGDIPEGYSVSREKKERFSLILESASTNQTSMYLCASTPRGTGVSDTQYFGPGTRLTVL.

CDR3 DNA: TGTGCCAGCAGCTCAGGGTATGGCTACACCTTC. Amino acid sequence: CASSSGYGYTF. The chain has TRBV6-1 and TRBJ1-2; D may be TRBD1 (5 bases). This CDR3 is built from 11 residues. Trimming shortened V by 6 bases and J by 5 bases, and 7 bases separated the two germline ends. The germline CDR1 and CDR2 sequences are MNHNS and SASEGT.

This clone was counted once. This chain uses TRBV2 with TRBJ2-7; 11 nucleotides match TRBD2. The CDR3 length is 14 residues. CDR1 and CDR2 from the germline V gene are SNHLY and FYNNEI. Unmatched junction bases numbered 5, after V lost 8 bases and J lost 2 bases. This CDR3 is CASGGLAGTYEQYF. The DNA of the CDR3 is TGTGCCAGCGGCGGACTAGCGGGCACCTACGAGCAGTACTTC.

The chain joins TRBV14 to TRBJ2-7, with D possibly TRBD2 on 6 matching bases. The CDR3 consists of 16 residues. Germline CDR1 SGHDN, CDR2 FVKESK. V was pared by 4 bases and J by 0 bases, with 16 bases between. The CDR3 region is CASSRGWRANSYEQYF. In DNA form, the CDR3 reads TGTGCCAGCAGCCGCGGTTGGAGGGCTAACTCCTACGAGCAGTACTTC.

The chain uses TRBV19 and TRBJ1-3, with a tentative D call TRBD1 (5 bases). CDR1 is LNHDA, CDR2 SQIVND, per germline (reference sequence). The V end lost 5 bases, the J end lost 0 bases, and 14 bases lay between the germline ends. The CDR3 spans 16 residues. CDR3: CASSSGARRSGNTIYF. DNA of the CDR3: TGTGCCAGTAGTTCCGGGGCCAGGCGCTCTGGAAACACCATATATTTT.

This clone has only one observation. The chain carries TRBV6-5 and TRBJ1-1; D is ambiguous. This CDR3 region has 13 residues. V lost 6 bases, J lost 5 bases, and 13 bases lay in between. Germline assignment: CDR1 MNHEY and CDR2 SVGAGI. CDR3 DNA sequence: TGTGCCAGCAGACCTAGGACGGGGACTGAAGCTTTCTTT. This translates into CASRPRTGTEAFF.

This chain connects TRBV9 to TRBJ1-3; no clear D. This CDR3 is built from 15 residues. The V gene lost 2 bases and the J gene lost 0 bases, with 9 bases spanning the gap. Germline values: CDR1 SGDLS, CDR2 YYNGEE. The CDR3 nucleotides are TGTGCCAGCAGCGTCCTGGGCACCTCTGGAAACACCATATATTTT. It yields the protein CASSVLGTSGNTIYF. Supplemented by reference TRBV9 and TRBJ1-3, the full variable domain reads DSGVTQTPKHLITATGQRVTLRCSPRSGDLSVYWYQQSLDQGLQFLIQYYNGEERAKGNILERFSAQQFPDLHSELNLSSLELGDSALYFCASSVLGTSGNTIYFGEGSWLTVV.

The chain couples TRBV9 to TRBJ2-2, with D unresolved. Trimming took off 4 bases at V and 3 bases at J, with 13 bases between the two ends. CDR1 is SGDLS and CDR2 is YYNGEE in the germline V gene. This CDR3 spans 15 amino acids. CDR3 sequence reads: CASSFRADHTGELFF. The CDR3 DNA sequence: TGTGCCAGCAGCTTCCGCGCCGATCACACCGGGGAGCTGTTTTTT.

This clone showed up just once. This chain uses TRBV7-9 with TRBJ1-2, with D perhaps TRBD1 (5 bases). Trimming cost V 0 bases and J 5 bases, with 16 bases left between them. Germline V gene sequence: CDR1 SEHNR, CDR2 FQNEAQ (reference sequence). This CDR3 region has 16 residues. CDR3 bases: TGTGCCAGCAGCTTAGCGTTACAGGCAGGACGGTATGGCTACACCTTC. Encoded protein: CASSLALQAGRYGYTF.

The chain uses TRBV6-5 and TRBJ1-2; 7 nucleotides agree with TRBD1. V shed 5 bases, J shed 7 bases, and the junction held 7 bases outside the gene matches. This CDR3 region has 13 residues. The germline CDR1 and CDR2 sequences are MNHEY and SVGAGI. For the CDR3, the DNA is TGTGCCAGCAGTCCAAGACAGGGCAGTGGCTACACCTTC. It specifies CASSPRQGSGYTF.

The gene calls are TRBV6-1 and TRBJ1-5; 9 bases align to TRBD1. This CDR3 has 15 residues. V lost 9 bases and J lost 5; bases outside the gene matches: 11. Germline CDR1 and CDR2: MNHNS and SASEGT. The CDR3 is CASERTGAGHQPQHF. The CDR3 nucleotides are TGTGCCAGTGAAAGGACAGGGGCTGGCCATCAGCCCCAGCATTTT.

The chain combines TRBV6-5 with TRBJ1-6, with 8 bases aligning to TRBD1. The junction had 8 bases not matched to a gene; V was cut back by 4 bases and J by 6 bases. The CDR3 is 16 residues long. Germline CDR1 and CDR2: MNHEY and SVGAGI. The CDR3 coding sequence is TGTGCCAGCAGTTCTTCAGGGGGCGCCCGTAATTCACCCCTCCACTTT. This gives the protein CASSSSGGARNSPLHF.

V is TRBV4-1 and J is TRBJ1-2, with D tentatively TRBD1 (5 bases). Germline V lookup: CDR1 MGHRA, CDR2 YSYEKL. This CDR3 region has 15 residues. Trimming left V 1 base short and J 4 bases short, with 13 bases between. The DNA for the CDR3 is TGCGCCAGCAGCCAAGCTGGAGGGGTGGCCTATGGCTACACCTTC. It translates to CASSQAGGVAYGYTF.

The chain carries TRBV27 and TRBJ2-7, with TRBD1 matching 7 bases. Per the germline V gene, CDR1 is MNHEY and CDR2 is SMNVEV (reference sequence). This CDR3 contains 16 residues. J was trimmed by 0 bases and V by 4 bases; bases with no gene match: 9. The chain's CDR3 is CASSSPRGQASYEQYF. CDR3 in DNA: TGTGCCAGCAGTTCTCCCAGAGGACAGGCCTCCTACGAGCAGTACTTC.